This entry lists 30 T cell receptor beta chains sequenced from one sample in a study of blood T cell repertoires in COVID-19. Profiled with immunoSEQ multiplex PCR; TCRdb holds only in-frame clones, not every one. Seen here are 220,000 or so clones, 85% to 90% observed once, and the top ten hold just over 0.85%. The sequenced sample consisted of PBMCs or T cells enriched from blood (not recorded which). The receptors come from a man in his fifties who had been exposed to COVID-19.

The chain employs TRBV5-5 and TRBJ1-5; D perhaps matches TRBD1 (6 bases). The germline V gene encodes CDR1 SGHKS and CDR2 YYEKEE (reference sequence). V was clipped by 4 bases and J by 0 bases, with 17 bases between them. This CDR3 has 17 amino acids. The CDR3 DNA sequence: TGTGCCAGCAGCCCAGATGACAGGACATTTAGCAATCAGCCCCAGCATTTT. This encodes CASSPDDRTFSNQPQHF.

This clone was counted only a few times. This rearrangement joins TRBV20-1 to TRBJ1-5, with 7 bases matching TRBD1. With V trimmed by 3 bases and J by 9 bases, 11 bases remained unmatched. The length of the CDR3 is 14 residues. Germline CDR1 DFQATT, CDR2 SNEGSKA (reference sequence). The CDR3 is CSASISTGVGPQHF. DNA of the CDR3: TGCAGTGCTAGTATCTCCACAGGGGTAGGGCCCCAGCATTTT.

The chain employs TRBV5-1 and TRBJ1-3, with 9 bases fitting TRBD1. The CDR3 runs 15 residues. Unmatched junction bases numbered 5, after V lost 3 bases and J lost 4 bases. In germline, CDR1 is SGHRS, CDR2 YFSETQ. DNA of the CDR3: TGCGCCAGCAGCTCACAGGGGGCGTTCGGAAACACCATATATTTT. Translated: CASSSQGAFGNTIYF.

This clone was seen ten or more times. The CDR3 DNA sequence: TGTGCCAGCAGCGTCGGGGACAGGTTTCCGAACACTGAAGCTTTCTTT. Amino acid sequence: CASSVGDRFPNTEAFF. The V and J genes are TRBV9 and TRBJ1-1; 8 bases match TRBD1. This CDR3 contains 16 residues. Germline V CDR1 and CDR2: SGDLS, YYNGEE. The trim removed 2 bases at V and 1 base at J, leaving 7 bases unmatched.

This chain joins TRBV2 and TRBJ2-5, with 8 bases identical to TRBD1. There are 14 residues in the CDR3. The V gene end was trimmed by 9 bases and the J gene end by 5 bases; junction bases not matched to a gene: 11. Germline V gene data show CDR1 as SNHLY and CDR2 as FYNNEI. The CDR3 spells CASDQGAVEETQYF. The CDR3 DNA follows: TGTGCCAGTGATCAGGGGGCGGTAGAGGAGACCCAGTACTTC.

J is TRBJ1-4 and V is TRBV18; no clear D gene. CDR3 size: 15 residues. Trimming left V 0 bases short and J 8 bases short, with 13 bases between. Germline lookup yields CDR1 KGHSH and CDR2 LQKENI. CDR3 region: CASSPPGTRREKLFF. For the CDR3, the DNA is TGTGCCAGCTCACCACCGGGCACCCGTCGGGAAAAACTGTTTTTT. The whole variable domain, filled in from reference TRBV18 and TRBJ1-4, reads NAGVMQNPRHLVRRRGQEARLRCSPMKGHSHVYWYRQLPEEGLKFMVYLQKENIIDESGMPKERFSAEFPKEGPSILRIQQVVRGDSAAYFCASSPPGTRREKLFFGSGTQLSVL.

This chain connects TRBV27 to TRBJ2-5; D unclear. Germline lookup yields CDR1 MNHEY and CDR2 SMNVEV (reference sequence). V was trimmed by 3 bases and J by 5 bases, leaving 13 bases between them. The CDR3 sequence is 14 residues long. The CDR3 region is CASSFGPMMETQYF. In nucleotides, the CDR3 is TGTGCCAGCAGTTTTGGGCCGATGATGGAGACCCAGTACTTC.

This clone occurred once. The chain joins TRBV20-1 to TRBJ1-2; TRBD1 agrees at 10 bases. Germline V lookup: CDR1 DFQATT, CDR2 SNEGSKA (reference sequence). The CDR3 extends over 16 amino acids. The V gene end was trimmed by 3 bases and the J gene end by 4 bases; junction bases not matched to a gene: 11. The CDR3 loop reads CSASRLGDRGSYGYTF. The CDR3 DNA reads TGCAGTGCTAGTCGTCTGGGGGACAGGGGCTCCTATGGCTACACCTTC.

This chain connects TRBV5-1 to TRBJ2-2, with D perhaps TRBD1 (6 bases). CDR3 length equals 15 residues. With 2 bases removed from V and 4 bases from J, the gap between germline ends came to 12 bases. Germline lookup yields CDR1 SGHRS and CDR2 YFSETQ. The CDR3 sequence is CASSLDKGVTGELFF. The CDR3 region has the DNA TGCGCCAGCAGCTTAGACAAGGGGGTCACCGGGGAGCTGTTTTTT.

Only one count was recorded for this clone. The V call is TRBV29-1, the J call TRBJ1-1, with a tentative D call TRBD1 (5 bases). The CDR3 is 14 amino acids. Germline V gene sequence: CDR1 SQVTM, CDR2 ANQGSEA. V gave up 4 bases and J gave up 1 base, with 13 bases separating them. The CDR3 DNA is TGCAGCGTTGCTTGGCAGGGTGCGAACACTGAAGCTTTCTTT. This encodes CSVAWQGANTEAFF.

The rearrangement links TRBV10-1 to TRBJ1-3, with a tentative D call TRBD1 (5 bases). The length of the CDR3 is 17 residues. Germline lookup yields CDR1 WNHNN and CDR2 SYGVQD (reference sequence). With 3 bases removed from V and 0 bases from J, the gap between germline ends came to 15 bases. CDR3 region: CASSDWGFPNSGNTIYF. CDR3 coding DNA: TGCGCCAGCAGTGATTGGGGCTTCCCGAACTCTGGAAACACCATATATTTT.

The chain carries TRBV5-5 and TRBJ2-2, with TRBD2 as a possible D gene (6 bases). Germline CDR1 reads SGHKS; CDR2 reads YYEKEE (reference sequence). The CDR3 covers 15 residues. Trimming shortened V by 0 bases and J by 0 bases, and 6 bases separated the two germline ends. The CDR3 nucleotides read TGTGCCAGCAGCTTGGTAGCGGCGAACACCGGGGAGCTGTTTTTT. It translates to CASSLVAANTGELFF.

There are a few counts of this clone. The chain uses TRBV7-9 and TRBJ1-1, with a tentative D call TRBD1 (5 bases). The V gene's germline CDR1 is SEHNR and CDR2 FQNEAQ (reference sequence). This CDR3 spans 15 amino acids. Trimming pared 5 bases from V and 3 bases from J, leaving 16 bases between. CDR3 amino acids: CASSLGGEGYTEAFF. Here the CDR3 DNA reads TGTGCCAGCAGCCTAGGCGGGGAGGGGTACACTGAAGCTTTCTTT.

As for this clone: Different DNA sequences within this sample yield the same CDR3. The rearrangement uses TRBV9 and TRBJ1-2; the match to TRBD1 covers 9 bases. After removal of 2 bases from V and 5 bases from J, the junction contained 1 base not matched to a gene. The CDR3 has 13 amino acids. The germline V gene has CDR1 SGDLS and CDR2 YYNGEE. CDR3 sequence reads: CASSVDRGYGYTF. The CDR3 DNA follows: TGTGCCAGCAGCGTCGACAGGGGGTATGGCTACACCTTC.

The gene calls are TRBV29-1 and TRBJ1-1, with D perhaps TRBD1 (6 bases). In germline, CDR1 is SQVTM, CDR2 ANQGSEA. Trimming removed 5 bases at V and 11 bases at J, with 12 bases between. CDR3 size: 10 residues. The CDR3 reads CSVWYQGAFF. Written as DNA, the CDR3 is TGCAGCGTTTGGTATCAGGGGGCTTTCTTT.

This chain uses TRBV4-1 with TRBJ2-6, with TRBD1 matching 9 bases. V dropped 2 bases and J dropped 3; count of bases not matched to a gene: 11. Germline V gene lookup returns CDR1 MGHRA and CDR2 YSYEKL. This CDR3 spans 19 amino acids. Here the CDR3 reads CASSQSGTGLALGANVLTF. The CDR3 DNA reads TGCGCCAGCAGCCAATCCGGGACAGGGTTAGCTCTTGGGGCCAACGTCCTGACTTTC.

The genes are TRBV11-3 and TRBJ2-3; no definite D call. Germline V gene data show CDR1 as SGHNT and CDR2 as YENEEA. The CDR3 runs to 15 residues. V lost 2 bases and J 4 bases, leaving 13 bases between the germline ends. The CDR3 is CASSLKNPTADTQYF. In DNA, the CDR3 is TGTGCCAGCAGCTTAAAAAATCCTACCGCAGATACGCAGTATTTT.

This chain links TRBV21-1 with TRBJ2-3; the table's D call TRBD2 went unverified against the DNA. TRBV21-1 is recorded as a pseudogene. The length of the CDR3 is 14 residues. The CDR3 region is CASSQATLEDTQYF. CDR3 nucleotides: TGTGCCAGCAGCCAAGCGACCCTGGAGGATACGCAGTATTTT.

DNA for the CDR3: TGCGCCAGCAGCCAGACAGGCGAAGAGACCCAGTACTTC. Amino acid sequence: CASSQTGEETQYF. The chain combines TRBV5-1 with TRBJ2-5; tentative D call: TRBD1 (6 bases). CDR1 is SGHRS and CDR2 is YFSETQ in the germline V gene. V dropped 4 bases and J dropped 3 bases, with 10 bases sitting between them. This CDR3 has 13 amino acids.

The chain uses TRBV18 and TRBJ1-1; the match to TRBD1 covers 7 bases. The CDR3 length is 13 residues. Germline values: CDR1 KGHSH, CDR2 LQKENI. J gave up 10 bases and V 0 bases, and 5 bases lay outside the gene matches. The CDR3 here is CASSPPGTEGAFF. The CDR3 DNA sequence: TGTGCCAGCTCACCACCGGGGACAGAGGGAGCTTTCTTT.

J is TRBJ2-7 and V is TRBV19; a possible D gene is TRBD2 (6 bases). Trimming pared 7 bases from V and 5 bases from J, leaving 21 bases between. The CDR3 totals 15 residues. CDR1 and CDR2 from the germline V gene are LNHDA and SQIVND (reference sequence). DNA for the CDR3: TGTGCCAGTACCCACCCGGAGGGCGTGCTCCACGAGCAGTACGTC. Amino acid sequence: CASTHPEGVLHEQYV.

The chain has TRBV30 and TRBJ1-4; 7 bases map to TRBD1. V was clipped by 0 bases and J by 7 bases; unmatched bases: 5. This CDR3 spans 14 amino acids. CDR1 and CDR2 (germline): GTSNPN, SVGIG (reference sequence). DNA for the CDR3: TGTGCCTGGAGTGTAGGGGGCGAGGGTGAAAAACTGTTTTTT. Its translation is CAWSVGGEGEKLFF.

This clone was recorded only once. V gene TRBV9 combines with J gene TRBJ2-5; 7 bases agree with TRBD1. Germline V lookup: CDR1 SGDLS, CDR2 YYNGEE. The CDR3 is made up of 14 amino acids. Trimming cost V 2 bases and J 5 bases; bases outside gene matches: 6. The CDR3 DNA reads TGTGCCAGCAGCGTCGACAGGGTGTCCGAGACCCAGTACTTC. Translation: CASSVDRVSETQYF.

V gene TRBV11-2 combines with J gene TRBJ1-5; no definite D call. This CDR3 comprises 16 residues. V lost 0 bases, J lost 9 bases, and 18 bases lay in between. The germline gives CDR1 SGHAT, CDR2 FQNNGV. DNA of the CDR3: TGTGCCAGCAGCTTAGATGCCGACGGGGTGTCGGCGCCCCAGCATTTT. Translated: CASSLDADGVSAPQHF.

The rearrangement links TRBV20-1 to TRBJ1-1; the D is unclear. Germline V CDR1 and CDR2: DFQATT, SNEGSKA (reference sequence). This CDR3 has 12 residues. Trimming cost V 4 bases and J 4 bases, with 10 bases left between them. This chain's CDR3 is CSATDSVTEAFF. The DNA of the CDR3 is TGCAGTGCTACTGACTCAGTCACTGAAGCTTTCTTT.

V usage is TRBV28 and J usage is TRBJ1-1; 9 bases are a match to TRBD1. This CDR3 contains 14 residues. The germline CDR1 and CDR2 sequences are MDHEN and SYDVKM. V gave up 5 bases and J gave up 5 bases; unmatched junction bases: 6. The CDR3 region is CASSGGQGRTEAFF. The CDR3 DNA reads TGTGCCAGCAGTGGGGGACAGGGAAGAACTGAAGCTTTCTTT. Complete variable domain (other parts from reference TRBV28 and TRBJ1-1): DVKVTQSSRYLVKRTGEKVFLECVQDMDHENMFWYRQDPGLGLRLIYFSYDVKMKEKGDIPEGYSVSREKKERFSLILESASTNQTSMYLCASSGGQGRTEAFFGQGTRLTVV.

The rearrangement uses TRBV7-8 and TRBJ2-3; D might be TRBD1 (5 bases). CDR1 and CDR2 from the germline V gene are SGHVS and FQNEAQ. The ends were cut back, 1 base at V and 3 bases at J, with 11 bases in the middle. There are 15 residues in the CDR3. The CDR3 nucleotides read TGTGCCAGCAGCTTAGAGGGGTTTTTTACAGATACGCAGTATTTT. This sequence encodes CASSLEGFFTDTQYF.

The chain has TRBV30 and TRBJ2-2; TRBD1 matches 7 bases. CDR1 and CDR2 (germline): GTSNPN, SVGIG (reference sequence). The junction had 8 bases not matched to a gene; V was cut back by 3 bases and J by 4 bases. CDR3 length: 15 amino acids. CDR3 residues: CAWSVQGDPTGELFF. In DNA, the CDR3 is TGTGCCTGGAGCGTGCAGGGGGACCCCACCGGGGAGCTGTTTTTT.

The genes are TRBV5-4 and TRBJ2-6; TRBD1 agrees at 7 bases. Germline lookup yields CDR1 SGHNT and CDR2 YYREEE (reference sequence). The J segment lost 0 bases and the V segment lost 0 bases, leaving 3 bases of the junction unmatched. The CDR3 runs to 17 residues. The CDR3 sequence is CASSLGQGNSGANVLTF. Here the CDR3 DNA reads TGTGCCAGCAGCTTGGGACAGGGCAACTCTGGGGCCAACGTCCTGACTTTC.

This chain links TRBV11-1 with TRBJ1-2; perhaps TRBD1 as D (5 bases). The length of the CDR3 is 13 residues. V was trimmed by 1 base and J by 7 bases, leaving 10 bases between them. Germline CDR1 SGHAT, CDR2 FQDESV (reference sequence). The chain's CDR3 is CASSLVGGSGYTF. In DNA form, the CDR3 reads TGTGCCAGCAGCTTAGTCGGGGGTTCTGGCTACACCTTC.